Following are 26 T cell receptor beta chains from one sample sequenced in a study of cytomegalovirus exposure and HLA in healthy donors. PCR used 60 Vbeta primers and 13 Jbeta primers. Clones were read by immunoSEQ multiplex PCR, and TCRdb kept only the in-frame ones, dropping some. The sample carries some 130,000 clones, approximately 85% recorded once. Sequencing used PBMCs. These receptors were collected from a boy between 5 and 17 years old in good health and CMV-seronegative.

The rearrangement links TRBV5-1 to TRBJ2-7, with D unresolved. The V and J ends lost 5 bases and 6 bases respectively, with 18 bases between them. The CDR3 is 14 residues long. Germline V CDR1 and CDR2: SGHRS, YFSETQ. The CDR3 sequence is CASRPTTPDGEQYF. CDR3 nucleotides: TGCGCCAGCAGACCGACAACCCCGGATGGCGAGCAGTACTTC.

This clone has just one count. This sequence joins TRBV5-4 and TRBJ2-7; D uncertain. Germline lookup yields CDR1 SGHNT and CDR2 YYREEE (reference sequence). The CDR3 extends over 14 amino acids. Trimming took 0 bases from V and 0 from J, leaving 7 bases between them. Written as DNA, the CDR3 is TGTGCCAGCAGCTTGGGCACTTTCTCCTACGAGCAGTACTTC. Its protein product is CASSLGTFSYEQYF.

V and J are TRBV18 and TRBJ1-5; 7 positions agree with TRBD1. The CDR3 is made up of 15 amino acids. V lost 3 bases to trimming and J lost 6 bases; unmatched junction nucleotides: 8. Germline CDR1 and CDR2: KGHSH and LQKENI. The CDR3 nucleotides read TGTGCCAGCTCACCTGGAGGGGGCGAGGTTCAGCCCCAGCATTTT. The encoded protein is CASSPGGGEVQPQHF.

The V gene is TRBV11-2, the J gene TRBJ1-2; no definite D call. Germline values: CDR1 SGHAT, CDR2 FQNNGV. Trimming shortened V by 0 bases and J by 5 bases, and 7 bases separated the two germline ends. This CDR3 is built from 13 residues. CDR3 nucleotide sequence: TGTGCCAGCAGCTTAGATCGGGAGTATGGCTACACCTTC. Amino acid sequence: CASSLDREYGYTF. Full variable domain (outside the CDR3, taken from reference TRBV11-2 and TRBJ1-2): EAGVAQSPRYKIIEKRQSVAFWCNPISGHATLYWYQQILGQGPKLLIQFQNNGVVDDSQLPKDRFSAERLKGVDSTLKIQPAKLEDSAVYLCASSLDREYGYTFGSGTRLTVV.

On this clone: The identical CDR3 is also encoded by other nucleotide sequences in the sample. The CDR3 loop reads CASSLRGSGNTIYF. In nucleotides, the CDR3 is TGTGCCAGCAGTTTACGGGGGTCCGGAAACACCATATATTTT. This chain joins TRBV27 and TRBJ1-3; D is perhaps TRBD1 (5 bases). This CDR3 comprises 14 residues. Trimming stripped 2 bases from V and 4 bases from J, with 9 bases between. CDR1 MNHEY and CDR2 SMNVEV come from the germline V gene (reference sequence).

CDR3 loop: CASSQVQGFFRAFF. The CDR3 coding sequence is TGTGCCAGCAGCCAGGTTCAGGGTTTCTTTCGGGCTTTCTTT. The rearrangement joins TRBV14 to TRBJ1-1; a possible D gene is TRBD1 (5 bases). With 3 bases removed from V and 11 bases from J, the gap between germline ends came to 19 bases. The germline V gene has CDR1 SGHDN and CDR2 FVKESK. The CDR3 is 14 residues long.

Concerning this clone itself: Other DNA sequences within the sample encode an identical CDR3. V and J are TRBV9 and TRBJ2-2; D is possibly TRBD2 (7 bases). Germline CDR1 and CDR2: SGDLS and YYNGEE. The CDR3 loop spans 15 amino acids. The V end was cut by 0 bases, the J end by 4 bases, with 10 bases between. The CDR3 DNA follows: TGTGCCAGCAGCGTAGGGGGGGGCGTCACCGGGGAGCTGTTTTTT. This sequence encodes CASSVGGGVTGELFF.

The chain employs TRBV4-1 and TRBJ2-7; TRBD1 is a possible D gene (6 bases). Between the trimmed V and J ends, which lost 4 bases and 4 bases, there was a span of 14 bases. Germline lookup yields CDR1 MGHRA and CDR2 YSYEKL. There are 14 residues in the CDR3. DNA for the CDR3: TGCGCCAGCAGCCCCCCGGGCAGGGGTTACGAGCAGTACTTC. This translates into CASSPPGRGYEQYF.

V and J are TRBV7-2 and TRBJ1-1, with unresolved D. Per germline, CDR1 SGHTA and CDR2 FQGNSA. V was pared by 8 bases and J by 0 bases, with 10 bases between. This CDR3 is built from 13 residues. This CDR3 reads CASSGRMNTEAFF. The CDR3 coding sequence is TGTGCCAGCTCCGGGAGGATGAACACTGAAGCTTTCTTT.

The V gene is TRBV4-3, the J gene TRBJ2-7; a possible D gene is TRBD2 (5 bases). With 0 bases removed from V and 1 base from J, the gap between germline ends came to 10 bases. The CDR3 is made up of 15 amino acids. Per the germline V gene, CDR1 is LGHNA and CDR2 is YSLEER. This CDR3 is CASSQDHPGSYEQYF. The CDR3 nucleotides are TGCGCCAGCAGCCAAGATCATCCGGGGTCCTACGAGCAGTACTTC.

J is TRBJ1-4 and V is TRBV4-2; TRBD1 matches at 9 bases. Germline V CDR1 and CDR2: LGHNA, YNFKEQ. After removal of 1 base from V and 0 bases from J, the junction contained 6 bases not matched to a gene. The length of the CDR3 is 18 residues. The CDR3 is CASSQGGQGKATNEKLFF. In nucleotides, the CDR3 is TGTGCCAGCAGCCAAGGGGGACAGGGAAAAGCAACTAATGAAAAACTGTTTTTT.

This chain links TRBV4-2 with TRBJ2-7; 11 nucleotides match TRBD2. The CDR3 extends over 16 amino acids. J gave up 5 bases and V 1 base, and 7 bases lay outside the gene matches. Germline V gives CDR1 LGHNA, CDR2 YNFKEQ. In DNA form, the CDR3 reads TGTGCCAGCAGCCAAGTTACTAGCGGGAGACAAGACGAGCAGTACTTC. Translation: CASSQVTSGRQDEQYF.

This chain uses TRBV7-9 with TRBJ2-7; 11 nucleotides line up with TRBD2. Germline loops: CDR1 SEHNR, CDR2 FQNEAQ (reference sequence). The J segment lost 1 base and the V segment lost 5 bases, leaving 4 bases of the junction unmatched. The CDR3 extends over 15 amino acids. The DNA of the CDR3 is TGTGCCAGCAGCATATCTAGCGGGGGGTCCTACGAGCAGTACTTC. This gives the protein CASSISSGGSYEQYF. The whole variable domain, filled in from reference TRBV7-9 and TRBJ2-7, reads DTGVSQNPRHKITKRGQNVTFRCDPISEHNRLYWYRQTLGQGPEFLTYFQNEAQLEKSRLLSDRFSAERPKGSFSTLEIQRTEQGDSAMYLCASSISSGGSYEQYFGPGTRLTVT.

The rearrangement links TRBV19 to TRBJ1-2; D ambiguous. The germline V and J ends were trimmed by 1 base and 6 bases, with 9 bases remaining between them. Looked up from germline, CDR1 is LNHDA and CDR2 is SQIVND (reference sequence). The CDR3 has 13 amino acids. The CDR3 nucleotides are TGTGCCAGTAGTATAGGCGGGTGGGATGGCTACACCTTC. Translating it yields CASSIGGWDGYTF.

The V gene is TRBV6-5, the J gene TRBJ2-7, with D perhaps matching TRBD1 (6 bases). The V gene's germline CDR1 is MNHEY and CDR2 SVGAGI. The CDR3 has 13 residues. Trimming removed 6 bases at V and 3 bases at J, with 12 bases between. The CDR3 DNA is TGTGCCAGCAGCCCACCACAGGGCTACGAGCAGTACTTC. Its translation: CASSPPQGYEQYF.

The gene calls are TRBV4-3 and TRBJ2-2, with 9 nucleotides matching TRBD1. Germline V gives CDR1 LGHNA, CDR2 YSLEER. With V trimmed by 1 base and J by 4 bases, 7 bases remained unmatched. The CDR3 runs 17 residues. The CDR3: CASSQGTRQGVTGELFF. In nucleotides, the CDR3 is TGCGCCAGCAGCCAAGGGACTCGACAGGGGGTCACCGGGGAGCTGTTTTTT.

V and J are TRBV7-6 and TRBJ2-1; 13 bases are a match to TRBD2. Germline assignment: CDR1 SGHVS and CDR2 FNYEAQ. With V trimmed by 5 bases and J by 7 bases, 8 bases remained unmatched. The CDR3 covers 16 residues. The CDR3 region is CASSPQRTSGGNEQFF. DNA of the CDR3: TGTGCCAGCAGCCCCCAGAGGACTAGCGGGGGAAATGAGCAGTTCTTC.

The chain couples TRBV10-3 to TRBJ1-6; 10 bases match TRBD1. Trimming took 2 bases from V and 7 from J; bases not matched to a gene: 2. Germline values: CDR1 ENHRY, CDR2 SYGVKD. The CDR3 totals 15 residues. CDR3 protein: CAISERQGANSPLHF. Here the CDR3 DNA reads TGTGCCATCAGTGAGCGACAGGGGGCGAATTCACCCCTCCACTTT.

The V call is TRBV27, the J call TRBJ2-5, with D possibly TRBD2 on 6 matching bases. Trimming left V 8 bases short and J 4 bases short, with 23 bases between. The CDR3 covers 16 residues. Germline V gene lookup returns CDR1 MNHEY and CDR2 SMNVEV (reference sequence). CDR3 DNA: TGTGCCAGCTCAACCACGGAGGGGAGTTTCGGAGAGACCCAGTACTTC. Its protein product is CASSTTEGSFGETQYF.

The rearrangement joins TRBV21-1 to TRBJ1-2; TRBD1 was called by the table and not checked on the DNA. TRBV21-1 has pseudogene status. The CDR3 has 14 residues. The CDR3 here is CASSKEAGNYGYTF. In DNA, the CDR3 is TGTGCCAGCAGCAAAGAGGCAGGTAACTATGGCTACACCTTC.

The CDR3 here is CASNPLASWNTEAFF. The CDR3 DNA sequence: TGTGCCAGCAATCCCTTAGCCTCTTGGAACACTGAAGCTTTCTTT. The chain employs TRBV27 and TRBJ1-1; D unclear. CDR1 and CDR2 (germline): MNHEY, SMNVEV (reference sequence). V shed 7 bases and J shed 1 base, with 16 bases lying between them. CDR3 size: 15 residues.

This chain connects TRBV7-3 to TRBJ2-5, with 10 bases aligning to TRBD2. V dropped 0 bases and J dropped 5; count of bases not matched to a gene: 3. The CDR3 loop spans 15 amino acids. From germline, CDR1 is SGHTA and CDR2 FQGTGA. Here the CDR3 reads CASSLTAGLAETQYF. The DNA for the CDR3 is TGTGCCAGCAGCTTAACGGCGGGACTAGCGGAGACCCAGTACTTC.

The genes are TRBV10-3 and TRBJ2-1, with TRBD2 as a possible D gene (7 bases). V lost 10 bases and J lost 8, with 12 bases in between. CDR1 and CDR2 from the germline V gene are ENHRY and SYGVKD. This CDR3 spans 11 amino acids. The CDR3 region is CASRGADEQFF. CDR3 coding DNA: TGTGCCAGCCGGGGGGCAGATGAGCAGTTCTTC.

This chain connects TRBV19 to TRBJ2-3; 12 nucleotides match TRBD2. Germline V gene sequence: CDR1 LNHDA, CDR2 SQIVND (reference sequence). Unmatched junction bases numbered 7, after V lost 5 bases and J lost 10 bases. This CDR3 comprises 14 residues. The CDR3 coding sequence is TGTGCCAGTAGTGAAAGGACTAGCGGGGATCCGCAGTATTTT. Protein: CASSERTSGDPQYF.

The V gene is TRBV9, the J gene TRBJ1-1; D remains ambiguous. Germline V gives CDR1 SGDLS, CDR2 YYNGEE. The CDR3 is 14 residues long. V was shortened by 6 bases and J by 2 bases, with 14 bases between the two germline ends. The CDR3 nucleotides read TGTGCCAGCAATCCCGGAACAGTCAACACTGAAGCTTTCTTT. It codes for CASNPGTVNTEAFF.

The chain has TRBV15 and TRBJ1-2; D is unresolved. Trimming took 1 base from V and 8 from J, leaving 14 bases between them. Germline CDR1 and CDR2: LNHNV and YYDKDF (reference sequence). The CDR3 is 14 residues long. The CDR3 sequence: CATSRAPPSGGYTF. For the CDR3, the DNA is TGTGCCACCAGCAGAGCCCCTCCATCGGGAGGCTACACCTTC.